Detailed here is one TCR beta chain. Its antigen remains unknown. The V and J ends lost 3 bases and 1 base respectively, with 8 bases between them. The CDR3 totals 14 residues. The germline V gene has CDR1 LNHDA and CDR2 SQIVND (reference sequence). Clones were sequenced by immunoSEQ multiplex PCR, and TCRdb holds only the in-frame ones, with some missing. The sample includes about 46,000 clones, 65% to 90% of them seen just once. The source of the sample is a study of T cells in localized non-small cell lung cancer. Points from the study as a whole: The tumor had only one region sequenced, so heterogeneity remains possible. Higher T cell density in the blood was associated with longer overall survival, whereas higher adjacent-lung clonality associated with shorter survival. Uninvolved adjacent lung showed the highest T cell clonality, exceeding tumor. Among the top 100 tumor clones, a median 57 appeared in adjacent lung.

This sample comprised peripheral blood mononuclear cells, obtained before any cancer treatment. The TCR comes from a man aged 40 to 70 with stage III lung adenocarcinoma. The chain recombines TRBV19 with TRBJ2-3; the D gene is possibly TRBD1 (5 bases). Written as DNA, the CDR3 is TGTGCCAGTAGTATGGGGCCCGGCACAGATACGCAGTATTTT. Encoded protein: CASSMGPGTDTQYF.